This T cell receptor (beta chain) was recovered during a study of molecular identifiers for immune sequencing clone quantification. Study results and limitations: Researchers reportedly could pick up spiked Jurkat TCR RNA from one cell mixed into some 1 million naive cells.

This clonotype has only a few counts. Its antigen is unknown. This may stem from a read error, because a much larger clone lies one nucleotide away. Bulk libraries came from a prior protocol with listed TCR primers. Using its own MiXCR run on the PCR reads, TCRdb lists one record per CDR3 protein. The sample comprises 490,000 or so distinct CDR3 sequences, about 25% of which are singletons, and around 0.8% rests with the top ten. In the sort, naive CD8 T cells were defined as CD8+CD4-CCR7+CD45RA+. The germline V gene encodes CDR1 SGHRS and CDR2 YFSETQ. V was clipped by 4 bases and J by 3 bases, with 15 bases between them. There are 15 residues in the CDR3.

This receptor was obtained from a human donor in good health. Some libraries in this study had Jurkat cell RNA spiked in. V gene TRBV5-1 combines with J gene TRBJ2-3; D is ambiguous. The sample consisted of naive CD8+ T cells from blood, with Jurkat cell RNA spiked in. Subset described: FACS-sorted CD8+CD4-CCR7+CD45RA+ naive T cells. CDR3 coding DNA: TGCGCCAGCAGCAGAGAGCTCCCTCCTACAGATACGCAGTATTTT. The encoded protein is CASSRELPPTDTQYF.